Shown below are 28 T cell receptor beta chains from a single sample sequenced in a study of blood T cell repertoires in COVID-19. Sequencing used immunoSEQ multiplex PCR; TCRdb keeps in-frame clones, though not all of them. Among approximately 270,000 clones listed, 80% to 90% were seen once. Sequencing was carried out using peripheral blood. All receptors derive from a man at least 80 years old with acute or convalescent COVID-19.

The rearrangement joins TRBV7-3 to TRBJ2-2; D unresolved. The ends were cut back, 6 bases at V and 1 base at J, with 9 bases in the middle. The germline CDR1 and CDR2 sequences are SGHTA and FQGTGA. This CDR3 has 14 amino acids. The CDR3 DNA follows: TGTGCCAGCAGTACAGACGTGAACACCGGGGAGCTGTTTTTT. This sequence encodes CASSTDVNTGELFF.

This rearrangement joins TRBV19 to TRBJ2-3, with a tentative D call TRBD2 (6 bases). Deletions cut 5 bases from V and 4 bases from J, with 16 bases between. CDR3 length: 15 residues. Germline CDR1 reads LNHDA; CDR2 reads SQIVND (reference sequence). The CDR3 loop reads CASSGGTGGSDTQYF. CDR3 coding DNA: TGTGCCAGTAGTGGAGGGACGGGCGGGTCAGATACGCAGTATTTT. Filled out from reference TRBV19 and TRBJ2-3, the complete variable domain reads DGGITQSPKYLFRKEGQNVTLSCEQNLNHDAMYWYRQDPGQGLRLIYYSQIVNDFQKGDIAEGYSVSREKKESFPLTVTSAQKNPTAFYLCASSGGTGGSDTQYFGPGTRLTVL.

The chain joins TRBV7-2 to TRBJ2-1; TRBD2 matches at 8 bases. There are 16 residues in the CDR3. Germline V gene sequence: CDR1 SGHTA, CDR2 FQGNSA. V was pared by 1 base and J by 10 bases, with 12 bases of the junction left unmatched. The CDR3 loop reads CASSLEPAGVFREQFF. The CDR3 DNA reads as TGTGCCAGCAGCTTAGAACCAGCGGGAGTATTTCGGGAGCAGTTCTTC.

This chain links TRBV28 with TRBJ1-5; D is possibly TRBD1 (6 bases). Trimming pared 10 bases from V and 4 bases from J, leaving 20 bases between. Germline V CDR1 and CDR2: MDHEN, SYDVKM. CDR3 length: 15 amino acids. The CDR3, as DNA: TGTGCCACCATCCTAGGGGGGGCGCGAAATCAGCCCCAGCATTTT. Protein: CATILGGARNQPQHF.

J is TRBJ1-6 and V is TRBV6-2 or TRBV6-3, with D hard to call. V lost 5 bases and J 10 bases, leaving 18 bases between the germline ends. The germline V gene has CDR1 MNHEY and CDR2 SVGEGT. CDR3 length: 15 amino acids. The CDR3 here is CASSPSTGITSPLHF. The CDR3 DNA follows: TGTGCCAGCAGTCCCTCGACGGGGATTACCTCACCCCTCCACTTT.

This chain uses TRBV4-2 with TRBJ2-7, with 11 bases matching TRBD2. The CDR3 length is 15 residues. The germline gives CDR1 LGHNA, CDR2 YNFKEQ. V lost 5 bases and J lost 6; bases outside the gene matches: 9. This chain's CDR3 is CASSSVLAGGPEQYF. Here the CDR3 DNA reads TGTGCCAGCAGCTCAGTCCTAGCGGGGGGACCCGAGCAGTACTTC.

V gene TRBV25-1 combines with J gene TRBJ1-2; D may be TRBD1 (6 bases). Germline V lookup: CDR1 MGHDK, CDR2 SYGVNS. This CDR3 has 14 amino acids. Trimming took 5 bases from V and 2 from J, leaving 12 bases between them. CDR3 sequence reads: CASSLGQSNYGYTF. The DNA of the CDR3 is TGTGCCAGCAGTTTAGGACAGTCAAACTATGGCTACACCTTC.

The table lists this clone with a count of one. Different DNA sequences within this sample yield the same CDR3. J is TRBJ2-3 and V is TRBV28; 9 bases match TRBD1. The CDR3 length is 12 residues. With V trimmed by 8 bases and J by 3 bases, 0 bases remained unmatched. Germline loops: CDR1 MDHEN, CDR2 SYDVKM. The CDR3 region is CASGQGTDTQYF. Here the CDR3 DNA reads TGTGCCAGCGGACAGGGGACAGATACGCAGTATTTT.

This clone was recorded once. V is TRBV6-2 or TRBV6-3 and J is TRBJ2-2, with D unclear. Germline CDR1 is MNHEY and CDR2 is SVGEGT. CDR3 length equals 15 residues. V lost 2 bases, J lost 6 bases, and 13 bases lay in between. The chain's CDR3 is CASSYRPTKAGELFF. In DNA, the CDR3 is TGTGCCAGCAGTTACCGCCCCACTAAGGCCGGGGAGCTGTTTTTT.

A single count supports this clone. The chain is built from TRBV4-1 and TRBJ2-2; D possibly corresponds to TRBD1 (5 bases). V dropped 6 bases and J dropped 0 bases, with 14 bases sitting between them. In germline, CDR1 is MGHRA, CDR2 YSYEKL. The CDR3 runs to 16 residues. The CDR3 loop is CASSLDSNANTGELFF. CDR3 bases: TGCGCCAGCAGTTTAGACAGTAACGCGAACACCGGGGAGCTGTTTTTT.

CDR3 nucleotide sequence: TGCGCCAGCAGCCAAGAGACAGGGCTCTCTGGAAACACCATATATTTT. It yields the protein CASSQETGLSGNTIYF. The chain is built from TRBV4-1 and TRBJ1-3, with 7 bases identical to TRBD1. The CDR3 has 16 amino acids. The ends lost 0 bases at V and 0 bases at J; junction bases unmatched: 2. CDR1 MGHRA and CDR2 YSYEKL come from the germline V gene.

The chain links TRBV7-3 to TRBJ2-5; D call uncertain. V lost 5 bases and J lost 2, with 9 bases in between. The CDR3 runs to 13 residues. Germline V gene data show CDR1 as SGHTA and CDR2 as FQGTGA. The chain's CDR3 is CASSQNMQETQYF. For the CDR3, the DNA is TGTGCCAGCAGCCAAAACATGCAAGAGACCCAGTACTTC. Supplemented by reference TRBV7-3 and TRBJ2-5, the full variable domain reads GAGVSQTPSNKVTEKGKYVELRCDPISGHTALYWYRQSLGQGPEFLIYFQGTGAADDSGLPNDRFFAVRPEGSVSTLKIQRTERGDSAVYLCASSQNMQETQYFGPGTRLLVL.

V usage is TRBV5-5 and J usage is TRBJ1-1; 8 bases match TRBD1. This CDR3 contains 15 residues. J was trimmed by 4 bases and V by 4 bases; bases with no gene match: 9. Germline V gene data show CDR1 as SGHKS and CDR2 as YYEKEE (reference sequence). The CDR3 reads CASSPLQGAVTEAFF. As DNA, the CDR3 is TGTGCCAGCAGCCCTCTTCAGGGGGCTGTCACTGAAGCTTTCTTT.

Concerning this clone: Other DNA sequences in this specimen translate into the identical CDR3. V is TRBV12-3 or TRBV12-4 and J is TRBJ2-7, with 8 bases matching TRBD1. The CDR3 is made up of 13 amino acids. Trimming took 2 bases from V and 4 from J; bases not matched to a gene: 1. The DNA of the CDR3 is TGTGCCAGCAGTTTAAACAGGGGGTACGAGCAGTACTTC. This codes for CASSLNRGYEQYF.

The CDR3 spells CASSPRLEEVLSGNTIYF. As DNA, the CDR3 is TGTGCCAGCTCACCTCGATTAGAAGAGGTCCTCTCTGGAAACACCATATATTTT. The V gene is TRBV18, the J gene TRBJ1-3, with no clear D. The germline V and J ends were trimmed by 3 bases and 0 bases, with 18 bases remaining between them. The CDR3 covers 18 residues. Germline CDR1 KGHSH, CDR2 LQKENI.

This chain links TRBV7-3 with TRBJ2-1, with 7 positions matching TRBD2. CDR3 size: 16 residues. The V segment lost 2 bases and the J segment 4 bases; nucleotides outside the gene matches: 8. Germline V gene data show CDR1 as SGHTA and CDR2 as FQGTGA. CDR3 sequence reads: CASSLEGTTLYNEQFF. The CDR3 DNA follows: TGTGCCAGCAGCTTAGAAGGGACTACCCTATACAATGAGCAGTTCTTC.

The chain combines TRBV3-1 (or the pseudogene TRBV3-2) with TRBJ2-1, with TRBD2 identical over 10 bases. CDR1 is LGHDT, CDR2 YNNKEL, per germline (reference sequence). V lost 1 base to trimming and J lost 9 bases; unmatched junction nucleotides: 6. The CDR3 length is 15 residues. CDR3 loop: CASSQVLAGWVEQFF. The DNA of the CDR3 is TGTGCCAGCAGCCAAGTACTAGCGGGGTGGGTTGAGCAGTTCTTC.

The chain carries TRBV5-1 and TRBJ1-1, with D possibly TRBD1 on 5 matching bases. The germline CDR1 and CDR2 sequences are SGHRS and YFSETQ. The CDR3 loop spans 15 amino acids. Between the trimmed V and J ends, which lost 3 bases and 0 bases, there was a span of 12 bases. CDR3 protein: CASSSGGQLNTEAFF. The CDR3 DNA follows: TGCGCCAGCAGCTCGGGGGGTCAGTTGAACACTGAAGCTTTCTTT.

The chain employs TRBV7-9 and TRBJ2-7, with 8 bases fitting TRBD2. Trimming at V came to 5 bases and at J to 9 bases, leaving 9 bases not matched to a gene. This CDR3 spans 13 amino acids. The germline V gene encodes CDR1 SEHNR and CDR2 FQNEAQ (reference sequence). The CDR3 region is CASSPTSERLQYF. DNA for the CDR3: TGTGCCAGCAGCCCGACTAGCGAGAGGCTGCAGTACTTC.

The CDR3 loop reads CASSQVDRNTGELFF. Written as DNA, the CDR3 is TGTGCCAGCAGCCAGGTGGATAGGAACACCGGGGAGCTGTTTTTT. This chain uses TRBV5-6 with TRBJ2-2; no definite D call. Trimming shortened V by 4 bases and J by 1 base, and 11 bases separated the two germline ends. CDR1 and CDR2 (germline): SGHDT, YYEEEE. The CDR3 extends over 15 amino acids.

The rearrangement uses TRBV6-2 or TRBV6-3 and TRBJ2-2; 7 positions match TRBD2. J lost 4 bases, V lost 5 bases, and 7 bases had no gene match. The CDR3 is 15 residues long. CDR1 and CDR2 (germline): MNHEY, SVGEGT. This chain's CDR3 is CASSRLAMGTGELFF. In DNA form, the CDR3 reads TGTGCCAGCAGTCGACTAGCAATGGGCACCGGGGAGCTGTTTTTT.

The chain links TRBV4-3 to TRBJ2-5; 9 bases match TRBD2. The CDR3 has 17 residues. V lost 1 base to trimming and J lost 0 bases; unmatched junction nucleotides: 6. Looked up from germline, CDR1 is LGHNA and CDR2 is YSLEER. In nucleotides, the CDR3 is TGCGCCAGCAGCCAAGCCCTGACTAGCGGCTACCAAGAGACCCAGTACTTC. Amino acids: CASSQALTSGYQETQYF.

The genes are TRBV4-1 and TRBJ1-5, with D maybe TRBD1 (5 bases). Trimming took off 0 bases at V and 2 bases at J, with 11 bases between the two ends. CDR3 length: 16 amino acids. The germline V gene has CDR1 MGHRA and CDR2 YSYEKL. In DNA form, the CDR3 reads TGCGCCAGCAGCCAAGATACCCAGGGCCGCAATCAGCCCCAGCATTTT. This translates into CASSQDTQGRNQPQHF.

The chain recombines TRBV15 with TRBJ2-1, with TRBD2 identical over 14 bases. CDR3 length: 16 amino acids. Unmatched junction bases numbered 2, after V lost 0 bases and J lost 7 bases. CDR1 is LNHNV, CDR2 YYDKDF, per germline (reference sequence). The chain's CDR3 is CATSRDGTSGGNEQFF. In DNA form, the CDR3 reads TGTGCCACCAGCAGAGATGGGACTAGCGGGGGTAATGAGCAGTTCTTC.

The chain is built from TRBV14 and TRBJ2-4, with D perhaps matching TRBD1 (6 bases). The germline V gene encodes CDR1 SGHDN and CDR2 FVKESK. The CDR3 sequence is 15 residues long. Trimming left V 3 bases short and J 0 bases short, with 9 bases between. CDR3 amino acids: CASSHGQLAKNIQYF. Written as DNA, the CDR3 is TGTGCCAGCAGCCACGGACAGCTAGCCAAAAACATTCAGTACTTC.

The chain joins TRBV4-3 to TRBJ2-3, with 7 bases lining up with TRBD2. There are 16 residues in the CDR3. After removal of 0 bases from V and 4 bases from J, the junction contained 7 bases not matched to a gene. The germline V gene encodes CDR1 LGHNA and CDR2 YSLEER. This CDR3 is CASSQDNGGRADTQYF. The DNA of the CDR3 is TGCGCCAGCAGCCAAGATAACGGCGGGAGAGCAGATACGCAGTATTTT.

This rearrangement joins TRBV15 to TRBJ2-2, with D perhaps TRBD1 (6 bases). Trimming left V 8 bases short and J 4 bases short, with 17 bases between. Germline V gives CDR1 LNHNV, CDR2 YYDKDF (reference sequence). The CDR3 spans 15 residues. CDR3 DNA sequence: TGTGCCACCGCAGATGACAGGAGAACCACCGGGGAGCTGTTTTTT. This gives the protein CATADDRRTTGELFF.

This clone showed up just a few times. The chain links TRBV7-6 to TRBJ2-7; TRBD2 matches at 12 bases. The germline V gene encodes CDR1 SGHVS and CDR2 FNYEAQ. Trimming took 5 bases from V and 4 from J; bases not matched to a gene: 9. There are 16 residues in the CDR3. In DNA form, the CDR3 reads TGTGCCAGCAGCCCCCTACTAGCGGGGGGACTATACGAGCAGTACTTC. This encodes CASSPLLAGGLYEQYF.